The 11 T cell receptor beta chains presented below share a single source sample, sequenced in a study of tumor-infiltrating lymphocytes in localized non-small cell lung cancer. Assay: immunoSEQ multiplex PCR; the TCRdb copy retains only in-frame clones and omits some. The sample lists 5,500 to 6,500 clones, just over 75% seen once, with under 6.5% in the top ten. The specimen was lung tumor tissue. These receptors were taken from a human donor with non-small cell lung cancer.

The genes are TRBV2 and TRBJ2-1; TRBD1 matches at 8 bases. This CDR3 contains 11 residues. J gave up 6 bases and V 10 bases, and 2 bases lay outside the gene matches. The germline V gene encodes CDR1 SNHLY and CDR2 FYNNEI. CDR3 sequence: CATGGPNEQFF. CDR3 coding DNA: TGTGCCACAGGGGGCCCCAATGAGCAGTTCTTC.

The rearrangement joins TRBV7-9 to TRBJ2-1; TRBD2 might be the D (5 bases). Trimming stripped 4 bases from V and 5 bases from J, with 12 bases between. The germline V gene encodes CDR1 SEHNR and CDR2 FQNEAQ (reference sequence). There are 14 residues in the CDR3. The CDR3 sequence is CASSSRVQNNEQFF. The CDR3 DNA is TGTGCCAGCAGCTCGCGGGTCCAAAACAATGAGCAGTTCTTC.

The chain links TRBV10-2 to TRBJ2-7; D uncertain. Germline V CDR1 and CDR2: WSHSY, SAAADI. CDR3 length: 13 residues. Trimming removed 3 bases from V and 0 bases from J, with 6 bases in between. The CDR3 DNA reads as TGCGCCAGCAGTGACGTCCCCTCCTACGAGCAGTACTTC. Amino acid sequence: CASSDVPSYEQYF.

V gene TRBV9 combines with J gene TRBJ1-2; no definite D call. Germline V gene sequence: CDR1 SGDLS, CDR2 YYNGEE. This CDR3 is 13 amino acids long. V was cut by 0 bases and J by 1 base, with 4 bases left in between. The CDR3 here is CASSVDLNYGYTF. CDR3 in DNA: TGTGCCAGCAGCGTAGACCTTAACTATGGCTACACCTTC. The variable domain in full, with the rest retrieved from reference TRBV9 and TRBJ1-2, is DSGVTQTPKHLITATGQRVTLRCSPRSGDLSVYWYQQSLDQGLQFLIQYYNGEERAKGNILERFSAQQFPDLHSELNLSSLELGDSALYFCASSVDLNYGYTFGSGTRLTVV.

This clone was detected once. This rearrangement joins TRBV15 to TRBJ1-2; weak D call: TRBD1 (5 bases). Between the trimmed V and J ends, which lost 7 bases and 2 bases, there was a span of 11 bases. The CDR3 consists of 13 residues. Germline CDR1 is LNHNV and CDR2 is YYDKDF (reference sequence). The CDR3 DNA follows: TGTGCCACCAACCCGGGACCCAACTATGGCTACACCTTC. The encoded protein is CATNPGPNYGYTF.

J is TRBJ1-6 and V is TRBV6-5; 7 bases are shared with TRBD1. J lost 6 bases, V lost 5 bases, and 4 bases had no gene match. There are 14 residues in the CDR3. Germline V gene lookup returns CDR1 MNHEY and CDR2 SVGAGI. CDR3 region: CASSSEGANSPLHF. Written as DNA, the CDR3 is TGTGCCAGCAGTAGCGAGGGGGCTAATTCACCCCTCCACTTT.

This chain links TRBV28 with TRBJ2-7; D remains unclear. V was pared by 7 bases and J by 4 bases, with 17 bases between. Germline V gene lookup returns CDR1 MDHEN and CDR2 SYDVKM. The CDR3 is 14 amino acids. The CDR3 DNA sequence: TGTGCCAGCACCCCTGTAGGCAGCACTTACGAGCAGTACTTC. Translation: CASTPVGSTYEQYF.

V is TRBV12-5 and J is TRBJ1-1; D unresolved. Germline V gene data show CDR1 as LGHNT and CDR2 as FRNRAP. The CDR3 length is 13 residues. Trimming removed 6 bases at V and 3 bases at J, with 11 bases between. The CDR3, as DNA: TGTGCTAGTGGGCCCTCTGAGTACACTGAAGCTTTCTTT. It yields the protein CASGPSEYTEAFF.

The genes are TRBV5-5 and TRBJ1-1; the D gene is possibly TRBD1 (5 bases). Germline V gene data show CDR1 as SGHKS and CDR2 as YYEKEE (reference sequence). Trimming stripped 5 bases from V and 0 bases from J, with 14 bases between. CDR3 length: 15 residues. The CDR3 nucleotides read TGTGCCAGCAGTTCAGGGACGTTGATGAACACTGAAGCTTTCTTT. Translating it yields CASSSGTLMNTEAFF.

For the CDR3, the DNA is TGTGCCAGTGGGGGGGGAGGATCGGAGACCCAGTACTTC. Translation gives CASGGGGSETQYF. This sequence joins TRBV19 and TRBJ2-5; 7 nucleotides agree with TRBD2. J gave up 5 bases and V 8 bases, and 8 bases lay outside the gene matches. Germline-derived CDR1 and CDR2 are LNHDA and SQIVND (reference sequence). The CDR3 loop spans 13 amino acids.

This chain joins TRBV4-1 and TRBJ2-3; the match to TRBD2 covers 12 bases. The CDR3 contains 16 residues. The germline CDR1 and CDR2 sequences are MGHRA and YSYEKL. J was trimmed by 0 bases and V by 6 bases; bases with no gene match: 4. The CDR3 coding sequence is TGCGCCAGCAGTCCTAGCGGGGGGGCAAGCACAGATACGCAGTATTTT. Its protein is CASSPSGGASTDTQYF.